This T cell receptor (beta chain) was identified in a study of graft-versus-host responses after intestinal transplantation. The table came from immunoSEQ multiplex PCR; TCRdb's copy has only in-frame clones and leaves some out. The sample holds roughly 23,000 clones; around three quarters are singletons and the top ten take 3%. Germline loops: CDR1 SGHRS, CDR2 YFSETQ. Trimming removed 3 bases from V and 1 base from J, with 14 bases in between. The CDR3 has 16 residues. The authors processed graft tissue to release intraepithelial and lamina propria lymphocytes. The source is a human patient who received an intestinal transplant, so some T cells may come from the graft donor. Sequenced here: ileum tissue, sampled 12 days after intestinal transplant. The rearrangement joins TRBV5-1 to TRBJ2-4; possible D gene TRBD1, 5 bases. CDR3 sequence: CASSWGTGGAKNIQYF. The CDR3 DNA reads TGCGCCAGCAGCTGGGGCACAGGTGGGGCCAAAAACATTCAGTACTTC.